These T cell receptor beta chains were read from a single sample in a study of blood T cells in healthy people across ages. TCRdb processed the 5' RACE reads anew with MiXCR; each CDR3 protein has one entry. Found here are fewer than 1.5 million distinct CDR3 sequences, about 40% of them singletons; the top ten hold 7.9%. The material sequenced was blood. The receptors were sampled from a young woman in good health. CDR3s include the opening cysteine and the closing phenylalanine or tryptophan. The D gene is left open where the match is weak. Rows give clone size only sometimes, using once, few, many, or a class for an expanded clone.

cdr3_aa	cdr3_nt	clone_size	d_call	v_call	j_call
CSVEAPDYEQYF	TGCAGCGTTGAAGCACCAGACTACGAGCAGTACTTC	NA	NA	TRBV29-1	TRBJ2-7
CASSPPGPKPQHF	TGTGCCAGCAGCCCCCCGGGACCGAAGCCCCAGCATTTT	NA	NA	TRBV5-8	TRBJ1-5
CASRQSRELLAFF	TGTGCCAGCAGGCAAAGCAGGGAACTTTTGGCTTTCTTT	NA	NA	TRBV3-1	TRBJ1-1
CAISATEMVTDTQYF	TGTGCCATCAGTGCCACAGAGATGGTTACAGATACGCAGTATTTT	NA	NA	TRBV10-3	TRBJ2-3
CASSMYRGQGGELFF	TGTGCCAGCAGCATGTACAGGGGGCAGGGCGGGGAGCTGTTTTTT	NA	TRBD1	TRBV28	TRBJ2-2
CSPLHGADTQYF	TGCAGCCCCCTACATGGGGCCGATACGCAGTATTTT	NA	NA	TRBV20-1	TRBJ2-3
CSAISPTSTDTQYF	TGCAGTGCTATTAGTCCCACTAGCACAGATACGCAGTATTTT	NA	NA	TRBV20-1	TRBJ2-3
CASSDRDRYNEQFF	TGTGCCAGCAGCGACCGGGACAGATACAATGAGCAGTTCTTC	few	TRBD1	TRBV9	TRBJ2-1
CASSESGLLGSYEQYF	TGTGCCAGCAGTGAATCAGGACTGCTGGGATCCTACGAGCAGTACTTC	NA	NA	TRBV2	TRBJ2-7
CASSPQGKGYEQFF	TGTGCCAGCAGCCCACAGGGAAAAGGCTACGAGCAGTTCTTC	NA	NA	TRBV7-9	TRBJ2-1
CASYRREGETDTQYF	TGTGCCTCCTACAGGCGGGAGGGAGAAACAGATACGCAGTATTTT	few	TRBD2	TRBV10-3	TRBJ2-3
CASATSGRVNEQFF	TGCGCCAGCGCTACTAGCGGGAGAGTCAATGAGCAGTTCTTC	NA	TRBD2	TRBV5-1	TRBJ2-1
CASSPGLVSYNEQFF	TGTGCCAGCAGTCCTGGACTAGTTTCCTACAATGAGCAGTTCTTC	few	TRBD2	TRBV12-3/TRBV12-4	TRBJ2-1
CSARRGGDRPYEQYF	TGCAGTGCTAGACGCGGGGGGGACAGACCCTACGAGCAGTACTTC	few	TRBD2	TRBV20-1	TRBJ2-7
CAITADGNSNQPQHF	TGTGCCATCACTGCGGACGGAAATAGCAATCAGCCCCAGCATTTT	NA	NA	TRBV10-3	TRBJ1-5
CASSLQRGGYFSNTEAFF	TGTGCCAGCAGCTTACAACGGGGGGGATATTTCTCGAACACTGAAGCTTTCTTT	NA	NA	TRBV7-2	TRBJ1-1
CAISGVGGSDNEQFF	TGTGCCATCAGTGGAGTCGGGGGATCGGACAATGAGCAGTTCTTC	few	NA	TRBV10-3	TRBJ2-1
CASSLVGQGIYGYTF	TGCGCCAGCAGCTTGGTTGGACAGGGAATCTATGGCTACACCTTC	NA	TRBD1	TRBV5-1	TRBJ1-2
CASSGQGTVFSQPQHF	TGTGCCAGCAGTGGTCAAGGGACAGTGTTCTCTCAGCCCCAGCATTTT	NA	TRBD1	TRBV2	TRBJ1-5
CASTTIPGQGYEQYF	TGTGCCAGCACCACGATCCCGGGACAGGGCTACGAGCAGTACTTC	few	TRBD1	TRBV28	TRBJ2-7
CASSQAVRGRRGYTF	TGTGCCAGCAGCCAAGCGGTCAGGGGGCGAAGGGGCTACACCTTC	NA	TRBD1	TRBV3-1	TRBJ1-2
CASTTTGGDTEAFF	TGTGCCAGCACTACGACAGGGGGCGACACTGAAGCTTTCTTT	few	NA	TRBV21-1	TRBJ1-1
CASTGLAGVVGELFF	TGTGCCAGCACTGGGTTAGCGGGAGTAGTCGGGGAGCTGTTTTTT	few	TRBD2	TRBV2	TRBJ2-2
CASSPSGLTYNEQFF	TGTGCCAGCAGTCCTAGCGGTTTAACCTACAATGAGCAGTTCTTC	NA	TRBD2	TRBV3-1	TRBJ2-1
CAGSFQGTEAFF	TGTGCCGGCAGTTTCCAGGGGACTGAAGCTTTCTTT	NA	NA	TRBV28	TRBJ1-1
CASSLAHLQHEQFF	TGTGCCAGCAGCTTAGCACATTTGCAACATGAGCAGTTCTTC	few	NA	TRBV7-2	TRBJ2-1
CASSQDGDLSTDTQYF	TGCGCCAGCAGCCAAGACGGGGACCTTAGCACAGATACGCAGTATTTT	few	NA	TRBV4-1	TRBJ2-3
CASSPTGTLYEQYF	TGTGCCAGCTCACCTACCGGGACCCTCTACGAGCAGTACTTC	NA	NA	TRBV18	TRBJ2-7
CSARVAGVISDTQYF	TGCAGTGCTAGAGTAGCGGGAGTGATCTCAGATACGCAGTATTTT	NA	TRBD2	TRBV20-1	TRBJ2-3
CASSDSWGGEQYF	TGTGCCAGCAGCGACAGTTGGGGGGGTGAGCAGTACTTC	NA	TRBD2	TRBV6-1	TRBJ2-7
CASGLVAGTSMNEQFF	TGTGCTAGTGGTTTGGTCGCCGGGACTAGCATGAATGAGCAGTTCTTC	few	TRBD2	TRBV12-5	TRBJ2-1
CASSSGLHDEQYF	TGTGCCAGCAGCTCAGGACTGCACGACGAGCAGTACTTC	few	NA	TRBV11-2	TRBJ2-7
CASSQERGTYNEQFF	TGTGCCAGCAGCCAAGAGCGGGGAACCTACAATGAGCAGTTCTTC	NA	NA	TRBV3-1	TRBJ2-1
CASSPWTDSYEQYF	TGTGCCAGCAGCCCTTGGACGGACTCCTACGAGCAGTACTTC	NA	NA	TRBV9	TRBJ2-7
CASRPAGGRETQYF	TGTGCCAGCCGCCCAGCGGGGGGGCGAGAGACCCAGTACTTC	once	TRBD2	TRBV11-2	TRBJ2-5
CASSVEREITYNEQFF	TGTGCCAGCAGCGTAGAGCGGGAGATCACCTACAATGAGCAGTTCTTC	NA	TRBD2	TRBV9	TRBJ2-1
CASSLSKVTTEAFF	TGTGCCAGCAGTTTATCTAAGGTTACCACTGAAGCTTTCTTT	few	NA	TRBV27	TRBJ1-1
CASSLEVTNQGDEQFF	TGCGCCAGCAGCTTGGAGGTCACCAATCAGGGGGATGAGCAGTTCTTC	few	TRBD1	TRBV5-1	TRBJ2-1